Detailed here is one T cell receptor (beta chain). As yet, its antigen is unknown. The sample comes from a study of T cells in Graves' hyperthyroidism and ophthalmopathy. Findings of the study overall: By a 13 V-J model, ophthalmopathy was set apart from stable hyperthyroidism.

Trimming shortened V by 1 base and J by 1 base, and 5 bases separated the two germline ends. The CDR3 runs 14 residues. Germline CDR1 is MGHRA and CDR2 is YSYEKL. What was amplified from RNA transcripts were TCR beta CDR3 regions. Using the HTBI primer set, a first-round RT-PCR was run on the TCR CDR3. Via MiXCR, TCRdb re-called the multiplex PCR reads, giving one row per CDR3 protein. Of 300,000 to 400,000 distinct CDR3 sequences listed, 15% to 20% are singletons. The receptor was isolated from a man between 18 and 29 years old with Graves' ophthalmopathy. The chain carries TRBV4-1 and TRBJ1-3; D unresolved. Sequences were obtained from blood. CDR3 amino acids: CASSQGESGNTIYF. CDR3 DNA: TGCGCCAGCAGCCAAGGAGAGTCTGGAAACACCATATATTTT.